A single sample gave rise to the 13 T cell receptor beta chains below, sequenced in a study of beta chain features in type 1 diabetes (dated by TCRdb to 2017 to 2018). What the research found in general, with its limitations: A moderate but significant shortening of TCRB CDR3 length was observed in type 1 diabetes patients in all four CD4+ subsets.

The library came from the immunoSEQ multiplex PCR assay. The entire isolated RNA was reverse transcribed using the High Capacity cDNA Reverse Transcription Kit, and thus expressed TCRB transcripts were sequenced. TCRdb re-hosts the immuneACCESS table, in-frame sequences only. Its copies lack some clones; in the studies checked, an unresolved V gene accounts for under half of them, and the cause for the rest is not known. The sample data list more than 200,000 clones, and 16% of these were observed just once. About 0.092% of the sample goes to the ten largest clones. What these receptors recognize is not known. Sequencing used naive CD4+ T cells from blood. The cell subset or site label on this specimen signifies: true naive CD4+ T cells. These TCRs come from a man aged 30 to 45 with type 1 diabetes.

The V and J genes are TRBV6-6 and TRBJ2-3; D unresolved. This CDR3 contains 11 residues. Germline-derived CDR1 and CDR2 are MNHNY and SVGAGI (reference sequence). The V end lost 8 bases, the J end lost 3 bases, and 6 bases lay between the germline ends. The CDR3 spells CASGRTDTQYF. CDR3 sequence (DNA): TGTGCCAGCGGTAGAACAGATACGCAGTATTTT.

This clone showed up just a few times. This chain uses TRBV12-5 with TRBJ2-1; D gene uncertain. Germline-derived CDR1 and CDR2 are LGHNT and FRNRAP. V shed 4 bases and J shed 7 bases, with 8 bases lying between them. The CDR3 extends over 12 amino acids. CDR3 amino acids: CASGSGYNEQFF. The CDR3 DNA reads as TGTGCTAGTGGTTCAGGCTATAATGAGCAGTTCTTC.

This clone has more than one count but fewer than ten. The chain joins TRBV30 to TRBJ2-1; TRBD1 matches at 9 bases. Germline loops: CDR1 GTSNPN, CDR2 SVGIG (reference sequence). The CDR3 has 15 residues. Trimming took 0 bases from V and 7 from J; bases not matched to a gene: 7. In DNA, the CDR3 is TGTGCCTGGAGTGTATGGGGACAGGGAAGAAATGAGCAGTTCTTC. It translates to CAWSVWGQGRNEQFF.

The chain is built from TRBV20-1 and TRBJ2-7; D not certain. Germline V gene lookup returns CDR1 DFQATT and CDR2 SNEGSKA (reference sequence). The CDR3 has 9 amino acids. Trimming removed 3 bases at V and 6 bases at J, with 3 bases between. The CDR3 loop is CSASVEQYF. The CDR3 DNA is TGCAGTGCTAGCGTCGAGCAGTACTTC.

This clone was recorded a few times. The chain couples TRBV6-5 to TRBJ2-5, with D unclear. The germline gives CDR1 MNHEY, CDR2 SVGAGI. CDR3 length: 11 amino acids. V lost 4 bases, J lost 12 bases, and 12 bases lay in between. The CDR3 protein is CASSSPGPEYF. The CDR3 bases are TGTGCCAGCAGTTCCCCAGGACCTGAGTACTTC.

The CDR3 nucleotides read TGCAGCGTTGCCTCTGGAAACACCATATATTTT. Translating it yields CSVASGNTIYF. The chain has TRBV29-1 and TRBJ1-3, with D unclear. This CDR3 is built from 11 residues. V was trimmed by 4 bases and J by 0 bases, leaving 1 base between them. CDR1 and CDR2 from the germline V gene are SQVTM and ANQGSEA.

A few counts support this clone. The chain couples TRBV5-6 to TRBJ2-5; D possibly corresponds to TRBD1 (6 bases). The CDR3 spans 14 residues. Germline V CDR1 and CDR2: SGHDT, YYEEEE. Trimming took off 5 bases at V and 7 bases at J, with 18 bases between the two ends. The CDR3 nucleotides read TGTGCCAGCAGTCTGACCAGGGGCTCATTGACCCAGTACTTC. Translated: CASSLTRGSLTQYF.

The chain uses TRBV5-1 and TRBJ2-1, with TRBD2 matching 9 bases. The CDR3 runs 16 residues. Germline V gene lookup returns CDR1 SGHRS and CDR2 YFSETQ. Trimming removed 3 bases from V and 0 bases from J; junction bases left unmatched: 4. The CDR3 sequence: CASSSNSGSSYNEQFF. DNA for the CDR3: TGCGCCAGCAGCTCGAATAGCGGGAGCTCCTACAATGAGCAGTTCTTC.

The DNA of the CDR3 is TGTGCCAGCAGTGGGCAGATCATGAACACTGAAGCTTTCTTT. Amino acid sequence: CASSGQIMNTEAFF. The gene calls are TRBV2 and TRBJ1-1, with D hard to call. V was trimmed by 4 bases and J by 0 bases, leaving 9 bases between them. CDR1 SNHLY and CDR2 FYNNEI come from the germline V gene. The CDR3 runs to 14 residues.

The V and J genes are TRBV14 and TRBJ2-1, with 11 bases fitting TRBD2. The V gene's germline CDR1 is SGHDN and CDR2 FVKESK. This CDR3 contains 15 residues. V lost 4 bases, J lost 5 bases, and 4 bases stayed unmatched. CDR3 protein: CASSRPGLADNEQFF. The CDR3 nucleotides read TGTGCCAGCAGCCGACCGGGACTAGCGGACAATGAGCAGTTCTTC.

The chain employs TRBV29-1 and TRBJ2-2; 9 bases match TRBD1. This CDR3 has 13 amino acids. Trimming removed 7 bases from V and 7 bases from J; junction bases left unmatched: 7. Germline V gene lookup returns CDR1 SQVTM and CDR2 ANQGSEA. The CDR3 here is CSATGGDGGELFF. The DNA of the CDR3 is TGCAGCGCCACAGGGGGCGATGGCGGGGAGCTGTTTTTT.

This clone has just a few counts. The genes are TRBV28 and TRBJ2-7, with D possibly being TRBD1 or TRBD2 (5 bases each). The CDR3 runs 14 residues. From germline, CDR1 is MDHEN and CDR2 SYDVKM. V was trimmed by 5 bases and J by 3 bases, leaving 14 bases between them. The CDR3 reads CASSQIGTVYEQYF. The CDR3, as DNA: TGTGCCAGCAGTCAGATCGGGACGGTCTACGAGCAGTACTTC. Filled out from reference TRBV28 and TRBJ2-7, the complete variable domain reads DVKVTQSSRYLVKRTGEKVFLECVQDMDHENMFWYRQDPGLGLRLIYFSYDVKMKEKGDIPEGYSVSREKKERFSLILESASTNQTSMYLCASSQIGTVYEQYFGPGTRLTVT.

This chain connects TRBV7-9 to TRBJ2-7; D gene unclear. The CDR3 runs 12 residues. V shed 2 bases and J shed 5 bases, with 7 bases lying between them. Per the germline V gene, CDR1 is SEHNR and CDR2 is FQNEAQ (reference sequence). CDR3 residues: CASSLLMDEQYF. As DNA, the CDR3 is TGTGCCAGCAGCTTATTAATGGACGAGCAGTACTTC.